These T cell receptor beta chains were read from a single sample in a study of T cell repertoires in cytomegalovirus infection. TCRdb re-derived calls from the reads in MiXCR, one entry per CDR3 protein. The sample has 65,000 to 90,000 distinct CDR3 sequences; about 4.2% are singletons. Sequencing was done on a sample of PBMCs. Source of these receptors: a human donor in good health (CMV status not recorded). Some clones in this sample may be carry-over from other donors' samples. Both conserved end residues are part of each CDR3. D genes are given only for firm matches. Expanded clones get a size class; other rows say once, few or many, or leave the size out.

clone_size	cdr3_length	d_call	v_call	j_call	cdr3_nt	cdr3_aa
many	14	TRBD1	TRBV10-3	TRBJ2-7	TGTGCCATCAGGGAGACAGGGGCCTCCTACGAGCAGTACTTC	CAIRETGASYEQYF
many	16	TRBD2	TRBV7-2	TRBJ2-7	TGTGCCAGCAGCTTAGGGGGGGGGACTGTAATCTACGAGCAGTACTTC	CASSLGGGTVIYEQYF
many	13	NA	TRBV7-2	TRBJ1-2	TGTGCCAGCAGCTTAGTCGAGGGTGGCGGCTACACCTTC	CASSLVEGGGYTF
many	14	NA	TRBV11-2	TRBJ2-1	TGTGCCAGCAGCACCCGACTTTCCTACAATGAGCAGTTCTTC	CASSTRLSYNEQFF
many	15	NA	TRBV7-7	TRBJ2-7	TGTGCTAGCAGGTACCTGAGCGGCGACTCCTACGAGCAGTACTTC	CASRYLSGDSYEQYF
many	13	NA	TRBV7-9	TRBJ1-1	TGTGCCAGCAGATCGACAGCCAACACTGAAGCTTTCTTT	CASRSTANTEAFF
many	18	TRBD2	TRBV29-1	TRBJ2-3	TGCAGCGTTGAATTTGGGACTAGCGCCGTCGGACCCGGGGATACGCAGTATTTT	CSVEFGTSAVGPGDTQYF
many	16	NA	TRBV6-2/TRBV6-3	TRBJ2-7	TGTGCCAGCAGTTCCGAACTGATCCTCACCACTTACGAGCAGTACTTC	CASSSELILTTYEQYF
many	18	NA	TRBV28	TRBJ2-7	TGTGCCAGCAGTTCCCCCCTCCGGCCGGCTAGTGTGGGCTACGAGCAGTACTTC	CASSSPLRPASVGYEQYF
many	15	NA	TRBV7-2	TRBJ2-3	TGTGCCAGCAGTCCGATCCGCGGGGCCGGAGATACGCAGTATTTT	CASSPIRGAGDTQYF
many	15	TRBD2	TRBV7-2	TRBJ2-7	TGTGCCAGCAGCTTAGTAGGACTAGCGGGCGACGAGCAGTACTTC	CASSLVGLAGDEQYF
many	15	NA	TRBV7-6	TRBJ2-7	TGTGCCAGCAGCCCTGCGGGGAGGATCTCCTACGAGCAGTACTTC	CASSPAGRISYEQYF
many	15	TRBD2	TRBV7-2	TRBJ2-2	TGTGCCAGCAGCCCCCGACTAGCTGGCACCGGGGAGCTGTTTTTT	CASSPRLAGTGELFF
many	15	TRBD2	TRBV7-2	TRBJ2-1	TGTGCCAGCAGCGTGTTGACTAGCAGATACAATGAGCAGTTCTTC	CASSVLTSRYNEQFF
many	14	TRBD1	TRBV7-2	TRBJ1-1	TGTGCCAGCAGCATAGACAGGGGTTCGGGTGAAGCTTTCTTT	CASSIDRGSGEAFF
many	14	NA	TRBV7-3	TRBJ1-1	TGTGCCAGCAGCTTAACGGGAGGGAACACTGAAGCTTTCTTT	CASSLTGGNTEAFF
many	15	TRBD1	TRBV19	TRBJ1-2	TGTGCCAGCAGTACTCCGGGACAGGGGAACTATGGCTACACCTTC	CASSTPGQGNYGYTF
few	12	NA	TRBV6-1	TRBJ2-7	TGTGCCAGCACCAATAACAGGGACGAGCAGTACTTC	CASTNNRDEQYF
many	16	TRBD2	TRBV7-2	TRBJ2-4	TGTGCCAGCAGCCCAGCGGGGGGTATCGGAAAAAACATTCAGTACTTC	CASSPAGGIGKNIQYF
many	13	NA	TRBV7-6	TRBJ2-5	TGTGCCAGCAGGGGGACATATCAAGAGACCCAGTACTTC	CASRGTYQETQYF
many	14	NA	TRBV6-2/TRBV6-3	TRBJ1-5	TGTGCCAGCACAGATCCCGGGGAGGTTTCGCCCCAGCATTTT	CASTDPGEVSPQHF
many	16	NA	TRBV5-1	TRBJ2-3	TGCGCCAGCAGCTTGGCCTTAGACAGCGCCTCAGATACGCAGTATTTT	CASSLALDSASDTQYF
many	12	NA	TRBV7-6	TRBJ1-4	TGTGCCAGCAGCCCCCGGGATGAAAAACTGTTTTTT	CASSPRDEKLFF
many	12	NA	TRBV28	TRBJ2-7	TGTGCCAGCAGTGAGACCGGCCTTGAGCAGTACTTC	CASSETGLEQYF
many	14	NA	TRBV7-2	TRBJ1-1	TGTGCCAGCAGCGCCCGGGCAACTGACACTGAAGCTTTCTTT	CASSARATDTEAFF
many	13	NA	TRBV5-3	TRBJ1-3	TGTGCCAGCAGCATTCTCCTGCCGGAAGACATATATTTT	CASSILLPEDIYF
NA	19	TRBD2	TRBV19	TRBJ2-1	TGTGCCAGTAGTATTGCCCTAGCGGGATTCCTCCCCTCCTACAACGAGCAGTTCTTC	CASSIALAGFLPSYNEQFF
many	12	NA	TRBV11-1	TRBJ2-7	TGTGCCAGCGAACATAGCTCCTACGAGCAGTACTTC	CASEHSSYEQYF
many	16	NA	TRBV7-2	TRBJ1-3	TGTGCCAGCAGCCCGGCCGTGATTTATGGTGGAAACACCATATATTTT	CASSPAVIYGGNTIYF
many	15	TRBD1	TRBV7-2	TRBJ2-7	TGTGCCAGCAGCTTAGAGACAGGGGTGTCCTACGAGCAGTACTTC	CASSLETGVSYEQYF
many	14	NA	TRBV6-6	TRBJ2-7	TGTGCCAGCAGTTTACGGGATTCCTTGGACGAGCAGTACTTC	CASSLRDSLDEQYF